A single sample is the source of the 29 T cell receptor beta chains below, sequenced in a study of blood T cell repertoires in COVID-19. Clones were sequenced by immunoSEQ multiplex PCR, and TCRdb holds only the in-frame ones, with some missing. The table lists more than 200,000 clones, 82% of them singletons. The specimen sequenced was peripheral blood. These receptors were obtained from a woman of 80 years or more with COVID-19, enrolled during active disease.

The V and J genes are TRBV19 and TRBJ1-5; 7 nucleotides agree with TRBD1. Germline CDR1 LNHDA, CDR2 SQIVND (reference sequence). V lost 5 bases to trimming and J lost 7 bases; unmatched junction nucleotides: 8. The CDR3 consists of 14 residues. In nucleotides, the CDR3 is TGTGCCAGTAGTCTTAAGACAGGGAGCCAGCCCCAGCATTTT. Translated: CASSLKTGSQPQHF.

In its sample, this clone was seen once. This chain's CDR3 is CASSLSFGQGTYGYTF. CDR3 DNA: TGTGCCAGCAGCCTAAGTTTCGGACAGGGAACCTATGGCTACACCTTC. The chain combines TRBV3-1 (or the pseudogene TRBV3-2) with TRBJ1-2; 8 nucleotides match TRBD1. The CDR3 sequence is 16 residues long. With V trimmed by 4 bases and J by 4 bases, 11 bases remained unmatched. Germline V gene sequence: CDR1 LGHDT, CDR2 YNNKEL (reference sequence).

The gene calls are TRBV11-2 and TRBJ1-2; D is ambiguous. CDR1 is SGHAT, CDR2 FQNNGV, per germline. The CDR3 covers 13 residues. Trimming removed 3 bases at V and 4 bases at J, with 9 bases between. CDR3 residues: CASSFSHSYGYTF. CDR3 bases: TGTGCCAGCAGCTTCTCACATTCCTATGGCTACACCTTC.

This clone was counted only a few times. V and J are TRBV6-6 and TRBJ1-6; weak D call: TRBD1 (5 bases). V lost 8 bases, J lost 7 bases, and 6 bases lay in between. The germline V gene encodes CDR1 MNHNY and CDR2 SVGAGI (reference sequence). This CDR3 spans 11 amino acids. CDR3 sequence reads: CASGANSPLHF. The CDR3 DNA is TGTGCCAGCGGGGCCAATTCACCCCTCCACTTT.

CDR3 DNA: TGTGCCAGCAGCTTACTAAGGGACAGAGACTATGGCTACACCTTC. Protein product: CASSLLRDRDYGYTF. This rearrangement joins TRBV7-9 to TRBJ1-2; 7 bases agree with TRBD1. This CDR3 has 15 amino acids. Germline CDR1 is SEHNR and CDR2 is FQNEAQ (reference sequence). The trim removed 2 bases at V and 3 bases at J, leaving 6 bases unmatched.

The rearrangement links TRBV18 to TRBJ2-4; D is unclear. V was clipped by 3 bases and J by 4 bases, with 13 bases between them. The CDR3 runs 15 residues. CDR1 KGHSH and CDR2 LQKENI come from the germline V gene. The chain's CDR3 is CASSPLERSKNIQYF. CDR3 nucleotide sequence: TGTGCCAGCTCACCCCTAGAGCGCTCGAAAAACATTCAGTACTTC.

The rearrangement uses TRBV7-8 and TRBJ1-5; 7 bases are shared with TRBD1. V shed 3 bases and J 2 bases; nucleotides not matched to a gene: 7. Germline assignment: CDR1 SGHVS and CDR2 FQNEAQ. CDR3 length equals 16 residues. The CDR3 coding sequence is TGTGCCAGCAGCTTCAACAGGGGAGGCGGCAATCAGCCCCAGCATTTT. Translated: CASSFNRGGGNQPQHF. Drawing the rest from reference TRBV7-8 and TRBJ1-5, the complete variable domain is GAGVSQSPRYKVAKRGQDVALRCDPISGHVSLFWYQQALGQGPEFLTYFQNEAQLDKSGLPSDRFFAERPEGSVSTLKIQRTQQEDSAVYLCASSFNRGGGNQPQHFGDGTRLSIL.

CDR3 nucleotides: TGTGCCAGCAGCTTCCGGCAGGGTGATGGCTACACCTTC. This codes for CASSFRQGDGYTF. The J gene is TRBJ1-2, the V gene TRBV2, with D possibly matching TRBD1 (5 bases). Germline lookup yields CDR1 SNHLY and CDR2 FYNNEI. The CDR3 runs 13 residues. Trimming shortened V by 6 bases and J by 6 bases, and 14 bases separated the two germline ends.

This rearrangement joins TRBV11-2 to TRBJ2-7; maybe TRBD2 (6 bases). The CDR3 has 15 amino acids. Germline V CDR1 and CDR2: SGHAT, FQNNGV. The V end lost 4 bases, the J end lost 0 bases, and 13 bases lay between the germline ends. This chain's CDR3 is CASSSYRDSSYEQYF. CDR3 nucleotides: TGTGCCAGCAGCTCATACCGGGACTCCTCCTACGAGCAGTACTTC.

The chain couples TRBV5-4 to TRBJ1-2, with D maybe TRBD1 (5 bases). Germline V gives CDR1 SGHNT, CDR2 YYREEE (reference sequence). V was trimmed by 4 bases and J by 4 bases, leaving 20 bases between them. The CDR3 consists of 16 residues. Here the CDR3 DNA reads TGTGCCAGCAGCCCCCCGGGGACGCTAGCGGCCTATGGCTACACCTTC. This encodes CASSPPGTLAAYGYTF. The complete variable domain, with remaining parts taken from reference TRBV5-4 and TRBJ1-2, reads ETGVTQSPTHLIKTRGQQVTLRCSSQSGHNTVSWYQQALGQGPQFIFQYYREEENGRGNFPPRFSGLQFPNYSSELNVNALELDDSALYLCASSPPGTLAAYGYTFGSGTRLTVV.

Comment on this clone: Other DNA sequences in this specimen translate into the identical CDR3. The CDR3 bases are TGTGCCAGCAGTCAACAGGGGTATGGCTACACCTTC. It translates to CASSQQGYGYTF. The chain couples TRBV6-2 or TRBV6-3 to TRBJ1-2; TRBD1 aligns across 7 bases. The J segment lost 5 bases and the V segment lost 5 bases, leaving 2 bases of the junction unmatched. This CDR3 has 12 residues. Germline values: CDR1 MNHEY, CDR2 SVGEGT.

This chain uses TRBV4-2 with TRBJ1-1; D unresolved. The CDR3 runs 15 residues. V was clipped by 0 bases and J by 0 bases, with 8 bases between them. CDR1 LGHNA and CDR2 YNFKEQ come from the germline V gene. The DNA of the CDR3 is TGTGCCAGCAGCCAAGATCCAGGCGTGAACACTGAAGCTTTCTTT. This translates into CASSQDPGVNTEAFF.

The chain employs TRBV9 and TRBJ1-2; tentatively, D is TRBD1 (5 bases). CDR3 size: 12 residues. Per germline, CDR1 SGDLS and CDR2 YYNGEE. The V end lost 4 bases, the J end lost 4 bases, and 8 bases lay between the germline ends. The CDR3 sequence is CASSPQGYGYTF. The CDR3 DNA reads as TGTGCCAGCAGCCCTCAGGGCTATGGCTACACCTTC. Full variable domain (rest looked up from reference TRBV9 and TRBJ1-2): DSGVTQTPKHLITATGQRVTLRCSPRSGDLSVYWYQQSLDQGLQFLIQYYNGEERAKGNILERFSAQQFPDLHSELNLSSLELGDSALYFCASSPQGYGYTFGSGTRLTVV.

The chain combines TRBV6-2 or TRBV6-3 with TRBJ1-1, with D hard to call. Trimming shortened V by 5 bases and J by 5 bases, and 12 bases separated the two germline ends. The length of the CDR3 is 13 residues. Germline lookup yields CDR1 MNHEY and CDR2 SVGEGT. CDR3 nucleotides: TGTGCCAGCAGTAAGGAGTTGAGGACTGAAGCTTTCTTT. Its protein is CASSKELRTEAFF.

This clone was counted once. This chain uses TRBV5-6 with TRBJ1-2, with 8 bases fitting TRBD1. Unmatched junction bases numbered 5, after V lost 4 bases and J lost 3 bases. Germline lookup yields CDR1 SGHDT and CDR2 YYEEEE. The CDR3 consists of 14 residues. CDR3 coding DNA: TGTGCCAGCAGCACCAGGGGGCTCGACTATGGCTACACCTTC. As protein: CASSTRGLDYGYTF.

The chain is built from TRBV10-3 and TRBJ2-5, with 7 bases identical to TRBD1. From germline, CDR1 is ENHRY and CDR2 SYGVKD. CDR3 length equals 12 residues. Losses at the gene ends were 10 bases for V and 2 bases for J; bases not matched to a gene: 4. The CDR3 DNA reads TGTGCCACCGGGACAGCTCAAGAGACCCAGTACTTC. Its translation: CATGTAQETQYF.

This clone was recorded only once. CDR3: CASSPLEALYGYTF. The CDR3 coding sequence is TGTGCCAGCAGCCCTCTCGAAGCACTTTATGGCTACACCTTC. The J gene is TRBJ1-2, the V gene TRBV14, with D unresolved. The V gene's germline CDR1 is SGHDN and CDR2 FVKESK. V was pared by 4 bases and J by 5 bases, with 14 bases between. This CDR3 has 14 residues.

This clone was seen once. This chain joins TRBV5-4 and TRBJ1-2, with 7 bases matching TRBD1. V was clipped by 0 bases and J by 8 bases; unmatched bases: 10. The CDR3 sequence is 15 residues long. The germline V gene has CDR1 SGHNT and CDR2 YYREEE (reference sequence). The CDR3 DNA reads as TGTGCCAGCAGCTTGGTCGGGACAGAAACTTCAGGCTACACCTTC. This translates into CASSLVGTETSGYTF.

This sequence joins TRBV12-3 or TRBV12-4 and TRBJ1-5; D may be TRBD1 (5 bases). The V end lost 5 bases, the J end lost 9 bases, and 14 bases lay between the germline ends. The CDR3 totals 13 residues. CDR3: CASSPGRGSPQHF. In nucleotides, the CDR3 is TGTGCCAGCAGTCCAGGGAGGGGCTCGCCCCAGCATTTT.

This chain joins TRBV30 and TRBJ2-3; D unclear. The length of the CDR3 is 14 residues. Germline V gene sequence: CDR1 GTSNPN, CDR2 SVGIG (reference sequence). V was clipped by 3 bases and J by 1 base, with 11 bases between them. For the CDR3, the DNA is TGTGCCTGGAGCCGGAGCCCGCGCACAGATACGCAGTATTTT. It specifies CAWSRSPRTDTQYF.

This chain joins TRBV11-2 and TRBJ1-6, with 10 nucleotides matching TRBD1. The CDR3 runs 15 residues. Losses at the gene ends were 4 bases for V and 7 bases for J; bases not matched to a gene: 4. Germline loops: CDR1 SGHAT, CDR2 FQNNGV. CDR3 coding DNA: TGTGCCAGCAGCTCTCAGACAGGGGGCAATTCACCCCTCCACTTT. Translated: CASSSQTGGNSPLHF.

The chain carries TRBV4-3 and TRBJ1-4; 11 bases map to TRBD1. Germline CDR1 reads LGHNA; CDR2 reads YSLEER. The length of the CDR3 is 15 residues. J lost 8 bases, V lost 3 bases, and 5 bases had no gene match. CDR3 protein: CASSHRTGGGEKLFF. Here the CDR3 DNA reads TGCGCCAGCAGCCACAGGACAGGGGGCGGGGAAAAACTGTTTTTT.

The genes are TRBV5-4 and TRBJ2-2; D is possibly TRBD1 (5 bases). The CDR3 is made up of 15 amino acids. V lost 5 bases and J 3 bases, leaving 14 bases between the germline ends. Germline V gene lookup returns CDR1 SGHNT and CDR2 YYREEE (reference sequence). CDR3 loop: CASRLQGADTGELFF. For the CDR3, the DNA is TGTGCCAGCAGATTGCAAGGGGCGGACACCGGGGAGCTGTTTTTT.

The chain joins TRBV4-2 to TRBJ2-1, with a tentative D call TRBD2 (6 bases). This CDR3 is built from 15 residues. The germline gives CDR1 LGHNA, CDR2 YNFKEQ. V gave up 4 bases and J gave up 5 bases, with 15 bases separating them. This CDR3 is CASSRTGLNDNEQFF. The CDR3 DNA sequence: TGTGCCAGCAGCCGAACGGGACTCAACGACAATGAGCAGTTCTTC.

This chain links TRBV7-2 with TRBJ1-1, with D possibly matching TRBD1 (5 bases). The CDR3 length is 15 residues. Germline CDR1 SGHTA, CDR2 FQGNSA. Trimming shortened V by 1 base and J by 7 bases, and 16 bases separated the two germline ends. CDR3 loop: CASSLVLGRGGEAFF. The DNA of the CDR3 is TGTGCCAGCAGCTTAGTATTGGGACGGGGGGGTGAAGCTTTCTTT.

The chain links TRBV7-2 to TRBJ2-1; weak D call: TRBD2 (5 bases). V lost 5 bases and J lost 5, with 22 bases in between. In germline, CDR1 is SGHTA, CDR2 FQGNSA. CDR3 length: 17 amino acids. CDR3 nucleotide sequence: TGTGCCAGCAGCCCATTATCCGGACTCCTCCCGGACAATGAGCAGTTCTTC. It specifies CASSPLSGLLPDNEQFF.

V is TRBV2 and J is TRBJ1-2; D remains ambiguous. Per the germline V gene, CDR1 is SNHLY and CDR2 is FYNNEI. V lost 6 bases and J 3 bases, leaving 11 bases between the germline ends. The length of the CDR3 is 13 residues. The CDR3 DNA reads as TGTGCCAGCAGCGCCGAAAGAGACTATGGCTACACCTTC. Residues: CASSAERDYGYTF.

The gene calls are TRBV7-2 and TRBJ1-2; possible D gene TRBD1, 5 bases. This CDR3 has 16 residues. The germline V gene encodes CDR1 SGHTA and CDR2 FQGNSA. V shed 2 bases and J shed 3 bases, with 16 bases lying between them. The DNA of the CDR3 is TGTGCCAGCAGCTTAAGGGCGACCTGGGGGGACTATGGCTACACCTTC. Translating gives CASSLRATWGDYGYTF.

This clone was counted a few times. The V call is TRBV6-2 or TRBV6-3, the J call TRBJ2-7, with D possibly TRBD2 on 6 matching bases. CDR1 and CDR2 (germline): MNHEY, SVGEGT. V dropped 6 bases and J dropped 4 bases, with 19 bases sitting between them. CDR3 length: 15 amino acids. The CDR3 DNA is TGTGCCAGCAGCCAGGGATGGGGAGGCGGTTACGAGCAGTACTTC. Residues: CASSQGWGGGYEQYF.